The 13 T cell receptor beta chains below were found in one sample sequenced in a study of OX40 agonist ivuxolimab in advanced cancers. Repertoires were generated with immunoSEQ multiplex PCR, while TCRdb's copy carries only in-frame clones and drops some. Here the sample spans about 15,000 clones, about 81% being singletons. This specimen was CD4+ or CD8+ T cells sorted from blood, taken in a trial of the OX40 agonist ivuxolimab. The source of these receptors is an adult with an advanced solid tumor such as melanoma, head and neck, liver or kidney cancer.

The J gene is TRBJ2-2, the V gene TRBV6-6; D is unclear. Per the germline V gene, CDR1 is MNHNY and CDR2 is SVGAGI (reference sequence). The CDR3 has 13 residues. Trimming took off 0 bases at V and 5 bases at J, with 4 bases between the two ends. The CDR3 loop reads CASSYSGTGELFF. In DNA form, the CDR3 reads TGTGCCAGCAGTTACTCAGGGACCGGGGAGCTGTTTTTT.

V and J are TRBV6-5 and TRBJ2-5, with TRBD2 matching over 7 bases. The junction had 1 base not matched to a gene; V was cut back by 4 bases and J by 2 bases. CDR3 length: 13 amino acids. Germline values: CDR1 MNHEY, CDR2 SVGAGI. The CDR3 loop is CASSSGLQETQYF. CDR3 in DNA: TGTGCCAGCAGTTCGGGACTACAAGAGACCCAGTACTTC.

CDR3 sequence: CASSESTGTRNEKLFF. CDR3 bases: TGTGCCAGCAGTGAATCGACAGGGACGAGGAATGAAAAACTGTTTTTT. The chain is built from TRBV6-1 and TRBJ1-4; TRBD1 agrees at 7 bases. The CDR3 is 16 residues long. With 2 bases clipped from V and 5 bases from J, the junction kept 8 bases outside the gene matches. Germline CDR1 and CDR2: MNHNS and SASEGT.

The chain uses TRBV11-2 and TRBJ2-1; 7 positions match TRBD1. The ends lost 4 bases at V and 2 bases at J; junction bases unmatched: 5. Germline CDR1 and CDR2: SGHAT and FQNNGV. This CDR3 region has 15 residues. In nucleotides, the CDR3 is TGTGCCAGCAGCTCCATGACAGGGCCCTACAATGAGCAGTTCTTC. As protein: CASSSMTGPYNEQFF.

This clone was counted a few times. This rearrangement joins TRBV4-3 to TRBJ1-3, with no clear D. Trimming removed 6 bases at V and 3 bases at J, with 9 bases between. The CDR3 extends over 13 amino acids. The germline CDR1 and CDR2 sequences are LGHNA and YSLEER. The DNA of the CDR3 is TGCGCCAGCAGTCAGAGCTTTGGAAACACCATATATTTT. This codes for CASSQSFGNTIYF.

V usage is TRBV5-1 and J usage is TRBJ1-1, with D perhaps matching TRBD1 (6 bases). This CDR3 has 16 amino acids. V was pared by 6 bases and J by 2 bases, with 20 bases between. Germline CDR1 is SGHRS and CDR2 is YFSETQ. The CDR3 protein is CASKGDVRGLNTEAFF. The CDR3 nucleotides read TGCGCCAGCAAGGGGGATGTACGGGGCCTTAACACTGAAGCTTTCTTT.

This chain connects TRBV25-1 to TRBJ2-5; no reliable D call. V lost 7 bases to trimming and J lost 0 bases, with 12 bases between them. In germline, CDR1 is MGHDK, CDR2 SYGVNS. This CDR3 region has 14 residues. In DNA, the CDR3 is TGTGCCAGCACCAACCCACGGGACCAAGAGACCCAGTACTTC. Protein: CASTNPRDQETQYF.

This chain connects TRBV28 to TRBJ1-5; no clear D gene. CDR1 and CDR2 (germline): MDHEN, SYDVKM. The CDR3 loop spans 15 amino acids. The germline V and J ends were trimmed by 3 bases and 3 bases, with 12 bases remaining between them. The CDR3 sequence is CASSFKAGNNQPQHF. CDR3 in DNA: TGTGCCAGCAGTTTTAAGGCCGGAAACAATCAGCCCCAGCATTTT.

Written as DNA, the CDR3 is TGTGCCAGCAGCCAACAGGGGGCGAACTATGGCTACACCTTC. It specifies CASSQQGANYGYTF. The rearrangement joins TRBV4-2 to TRBJ1-2; 8 nucleotides align to TRBD1. V was clipped by 2 bases and J by 2 bases; unmatched bases: 1. The CDR3 has 14 amino acids. Germline loops: CDR1 LGHNA, CDR2 YNFKEQ.

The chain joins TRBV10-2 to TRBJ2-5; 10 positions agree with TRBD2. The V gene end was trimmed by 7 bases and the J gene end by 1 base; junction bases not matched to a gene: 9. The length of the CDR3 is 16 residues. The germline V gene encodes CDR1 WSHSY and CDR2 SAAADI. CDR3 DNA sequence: TGCGCCAGCACCCTCGGCGCTAGCGGGGGCCAAGAGACCCAGTACTTC. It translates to CASTLGASGGQETQYF.

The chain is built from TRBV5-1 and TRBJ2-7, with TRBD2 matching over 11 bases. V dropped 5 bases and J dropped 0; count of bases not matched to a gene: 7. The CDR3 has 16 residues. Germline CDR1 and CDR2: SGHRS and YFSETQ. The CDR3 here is CASRTSSGRSSYEQYF. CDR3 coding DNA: TGCGCCAGCAGGACCTCTAGCGGGAGGAGCTCCTACGAGCAGTACTTC.

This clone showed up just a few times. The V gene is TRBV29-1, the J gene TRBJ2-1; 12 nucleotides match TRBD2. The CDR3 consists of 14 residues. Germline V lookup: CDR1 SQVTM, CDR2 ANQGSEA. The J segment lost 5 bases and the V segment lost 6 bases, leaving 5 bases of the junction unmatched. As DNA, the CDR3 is TGCAGCGTCGCCGGACTAGCGGGAAACAATGAGCAGTTCTTC. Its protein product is CSVAGLAGNNEQFF.

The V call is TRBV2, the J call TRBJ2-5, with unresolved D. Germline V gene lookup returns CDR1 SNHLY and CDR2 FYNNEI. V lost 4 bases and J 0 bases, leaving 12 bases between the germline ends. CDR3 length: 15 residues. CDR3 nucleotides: TGTGCCAGCAGTGTAACCGCCGGAGACCAAGAGACCCAGTACTTC. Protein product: CASSVTAGDQETQYF.